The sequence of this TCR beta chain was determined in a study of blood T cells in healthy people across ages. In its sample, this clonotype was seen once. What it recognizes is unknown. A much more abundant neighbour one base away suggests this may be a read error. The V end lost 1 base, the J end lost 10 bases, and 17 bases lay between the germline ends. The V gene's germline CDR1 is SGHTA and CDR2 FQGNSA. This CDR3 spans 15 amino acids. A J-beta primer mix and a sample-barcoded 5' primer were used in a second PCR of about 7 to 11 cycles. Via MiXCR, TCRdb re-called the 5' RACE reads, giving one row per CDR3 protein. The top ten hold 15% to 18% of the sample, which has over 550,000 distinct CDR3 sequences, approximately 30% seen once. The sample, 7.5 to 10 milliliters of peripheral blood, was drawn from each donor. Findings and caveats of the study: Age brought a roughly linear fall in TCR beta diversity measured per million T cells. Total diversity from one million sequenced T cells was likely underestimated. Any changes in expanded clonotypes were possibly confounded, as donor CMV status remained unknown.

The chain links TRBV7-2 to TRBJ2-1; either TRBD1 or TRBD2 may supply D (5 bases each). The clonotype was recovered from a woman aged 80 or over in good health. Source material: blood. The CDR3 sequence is CASSLEYGASYEQFF. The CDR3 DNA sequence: TGTGCCAGCAGCTTAGAGTACGGGGCTTCCTACGAGCAGTTCTTC.